These T cell receptor beta chains were read from a single sample in a study of glioma-infiltrating T cells. TCRdb used MiXCR to reprocess the multiplex PCR reads, holding one entry per CDR3 protein. This sample has approximately 4,700 distinct CDR3 sequences, with approximately 24% found just once. Sequenced: glioma tissue, nonneoplastic brain tissue, or PBMCs (not recorded which). Receptor source: a human donor with low-grade glioma or glioblastoma, undergoing nonglioma brain surgery, or in good health (not recorded which). Each CDR3 is given with its conserved first and last residue. A D gene is named only where the DNA matches it firmly. Rows may omit the clone size; those that give it use once, few, many or a size class.

j_call clone_size d_call v_call cdr3_nt cdr3_aa
TRBJ2-7 medium-sized TRBD1 TRBV27 TGTGCCAGCAGCCGGGACAGGCCCTACGAGCAGTACTTC CASSRDRPYEQYF
TRBJ1-1 - - TRBV20-1 TGCAGTGCTAGAGCCCCCGGGGCCGACCGGGCTGAAGCTTTCTTT CSARAPGADRAEAFF
TRBJ2-5 many - TRBV11-2 TGTGCCAGCAGCTTAGTTTTCGGAGGAGGGTTGGAGACCCAGTACTTC CASSLVFGGGLETQYF
TRBJ2-5 many TRBD2 TRBV10-3 TGTGCCATCAGTGAAAGCGGGGGGTACCAAGAGACCCAGTACTTC CAISESGGYQETQYF
TRBJ1-5 medium-sized - TRBV19 TGTGCCAGTAGTATAGGAGTGGGCAATCAGCCCCAGCATTTT CASSIGVGNQPQHF
TRBJ2-5 once TRBD2 TRBV7-9 TGTGCCAGCAGTTCCGGGACTAGCGGGGGGCAAGAGACCCAGTACTTC CASSSGTSGGQETQYF
TRBJ1-4 many TRBD1 TRBV10-3 TGTGCCACCCGGGCGGGACAGCCTAATGAAAAACTGTTTTTT CATRAGQPNEKLFF
TRBJ2-3 - - TRBV5-1 TGCGCCAGCAGCTCCATAGGGGGGCTCAGCACAGATACGCAGTATTTT CASSSIGGLSTDTQYF
TRBJ1-1 - - TRBV4-1 TGCGCCAGCAGCCAAGATGGATATACCCGACGAGGGGAAGTTTTCTTT CASSQDGYTRRGEVFF
TRBJ2-5 medium-sized TRBD1 TRBV28 TGTGCCAGCAGTCCCCCGACAGGGGGCCAAGAGACCCAGTACTTC CASSPPTGGQETQYF
TRBJ2-5 medium-sized - TRBV4-1 TGCGCCAGCAGCCAAGTGGGGGAAGAGACCCAGTACTTC CASSQVGEETQYF
TRBJ1-3 once - TRBV29-1 TGCAGCGTTGAATCCTGTGACCGCCCCTCTGGAAACACCATATATTTT CSVESCDRPSGNTIYF
TRBJ2-2 many TRBD1 TRBV5-1 TGCGCCAGCAGACTCGGACAGGACACCGGGGAGCTGTTTTTT CASRLGQDTGELFF
TRBJ1-1 many - TRBV5-1 TGCGCCAGCAGCTGGGGGTCGTCAATGAACACTGAAGCTTTCTTT CASSWGSSMNTEAFF
TRBJ1-1 many - TRBV11-1 TGTGCCAGCAAGCTCTATGGCCCTGAAGCTTTCTTT CASKLYGPEAFF
TRBJ2-3 medium-sized TRBD2 TRBV24-1 TGTGCCACCAGTGAACACGCTAGAGCGGGGGACACAGATACGCAGTATTTT CATSEHARAGDTDTQYF
TRBJ2-7 many - TRBV4-1 TGCGCCAGCAGCCAAGGACACGCGAGCTCCTACGAGCAGTACTTC CASSQGHASSYEQYF
TRBJ1-3 many - TRBV2 TGTGCCAGCAGCAGGGCCCGCTCTGGAAACACCATATATTTT CASSRARSGNTIYF
TRBJ2-1 - TRBD2 TRBV6-1 TGTGCCAGCACCCTGGGACTAGCGGAGCACTTCTTC CASTLGLAEHFF
TRBJ2-1 many - TRBV12-3/TRBV12-4 TGTGCCAGCAGTAGGGTTGGAGAGCAGTTCTTC CASSRVGEQFF
TRBJ2-5 - - TRBV5-6 TGTGCCAGCAGCTACGAACTATGGACTAATCAAGAGACCCAGTACTTC CASSYELWTNQETQYF
TRBJ2-5 medium-sized - TRBV18 TGTGCCAGCTCACCCCTCCCAGGACGGGGAAAGGAGACCCAGTACTTC CASSPLPGRGKETQYF
TRBJ2-5 many - TRBV3-1 TGTGCCAGCAGCCAAGAGGCACAAGAGACCCAGTACTTC CASSQEAQETQYF